One sample yielded the 10 T cell receptor beta chains listed below, sequenced in a study of blood T cell repertoires in COVID-19. The table came from immunoSEQ multiplex PCR; TCRdb's copy has only in-frame clones and leaves some out. The sample consists of roughly 72,000 clones, around 79% of them appearing once. Sequenced sample: peripheral blood. These TCRs come from a woman of 80 years or more with active or convalescent COVID-19.

This clone occurred a few times. The chain joins TRBV7-2 to TRBJ2-2, with TRBD2 matching 12 bases. The CDR3 covers 15 residues. Losses at the gene ends were 6 bases for V and 4 bases for J; bases not matched to a gene: 3. Germline V lookup: CDR1 SGHTA, CDR2 FQGNSA. The CDR3 region is CASSPLAGGTGELFF. CDR3 bases: TGTGCCAGCAGTCCACTAGCGGGAGGCACCGGGGAGCTGTTTTTT. Full variable domain (missing parts from reference TRBV7-2 and TRBJ2-2): GAGVSQSPSNKVTEKGKDVELRCDPISGHTALYWYRQSLGQGLEFLIYFQGNSAPDKSGLPSDRFSAERTGGSVSTLTIQRTQQEDSAVYLCASSPLAGGTGELFFGEGSRLTVL.

The J gene is TRBJ1-4, the V gene TRBV2, with D possibly TRBD1 on 6 matching bases. CDR1 is SNHLY, CDR2 FYNNEI, per germline. The V gene lost 6 bases and the J gene lost 10 bases, with 15 bases spanning the gap. CDR3 length: 13 amino acids. The CDR3 loop is CASSTEGERKLFF. Here the CDR3 DNA reads TGTGCCAGCAGCACAGAGGGGGAGAGAAAACTGTTTTTT.

This clone was seen more than once but under ten times. This chain joins TRBV27 and TRBJ2-3, with a weak D call TRBD1 (6 bases). The V and J ends lost 3 bases and 0 bases respectively, with 13 bases between them. From germline, CDR1 is MNHEY and CDR2 SMNVEV (reference sequence). The CDR3 consists of 16 residues. The CDR3 sequence: CASSFLDRASTDTQYF. The CDR3 region has the DNA TGTGCCAGCAGTTTTTTGGACAGAGCTAGCACAGATACGCAGTATTTT.

This clone was counted a few times. The chain uses TRBV2 and TRBJ1-2; D is possibly TRBD1 (6 bases). CDR3 length equals 14 residues. V was clipped by 3 bases and J by 2 bases, with 10 bases between them. The germline gives CDR1 SNHLY, CDR2 FYNNEI. In DNA form, the CDR3 reads TGTGCCAGCAGTGAGGGGGGGGCAAACTATGGCTACACCTTC. This codes for CASSEGGANYGYTF.

In this sample, this clone turned up a few times. This sequence joins TRBV19 and TRBJ2-7; maybe TRBD1 (5 bases). CDR3 size: 15 residues. V was cut by 3 bases and J by 2 bases, with 14 bases left in between. CDR1 and CDR2 (germline): LNHDA, SQIVND (reference sequence). CDR3 nucleotide sequence: TGTGCCAGTAGTATGGTTCCGGAAGGGGCCTACGAGCAGTACTTC. This translates into CASSMVPEGAYEQYF. Full variable domain (rest looked up from reference TRBV19 and TRBJ2-7): DGGITQSPKYLFRKEGQNVTLSCEQNLNHDAMYWYRQDPGQGLRLIYYSQIVNDFQKGDIAEGYSVSREKKESFPLTVTSAQKNPTAFYLCASSMVPEGAYEQYFGPGTRLTVT.

This sequence joins TRBV7-2 and TRBJ1-5, with 9 bases fitting TRBD1. This CDR3 region has 15 residues. The V segment lost 3 bases and the J segment 7 bases; nucleotides outside the gene matches: 7. CDR1 is SGHTA and CDR2 is FQGNSA in the germline V gene. The CDR3 sequence: CASSFRQGGGQPQHF. The CDR3 bases are TGTGCCAGCAGCTTCAGACAGGGGGGAGGGCAGCCCCAGCATTTT.

The gene calls are TRBV4-1 and TRBJ2-4; TRBD1 might be the D (5 bases). V lost 1 base to trimming and J lost 0 bases, with 16 bases between them. The CDR3 is 18 amino acids. From germline, CDR1 is MGHRA and CDR2 YSYEKL. CDR3 in amino acids: CASSQGQSPSLAKNIQYF. The DNA for the CDR3 is TGCGCCAGCAGCCAAGGACAGTCCCCTTCCCTAGCCAAAAACATTCAGTACTTC.

V is TRBV19 and J is TRBJ1-5; maybe TRBD1 (6 bases). Per the germline V gene, CDR1 is LNHDA and CDR2 is SQIVND (reference sequence). The CDR3 covers 15 residues. V was shortened by 7 bases and J by 7 bases, with 20 bases between the two germline ends. CDR3 coding DNA: TGTGCCAGTACTCGCCTGAACAGGGATGGGCAGCCCCAGCATTTT. Its translation is CASTRLNRDGQPQHF.

The chain combines TRBV4-2 with TRBJ2-5; 9 nucleotides line up with TRBD2. Germline V CDR1 and CDR2: LGHNA, YNFKEQ. CDR3 size: 17 residues. V gave up 0 bases and J gave up 2 bases; unmatched junction bases: 7. CDR3 residues: CASSQDRLAETQETQYF. In DNA form, the CDR3 reads TGTGCCAGCAGCCAAGACCGACTAGCGGAGACTCAAGAGACCCAGTACTTC.

The chain employs TRBV4-3 and TRBJ2-1; D might be TRBD1 (5 bases). CDR1 LGHNA and CDR2 YSLEER come from the germline V gene. The CDR3 sequence is 15 residues long. The V and J ends lost 1 base and 12 bases respectively, with 19 bases between them. The chain's CDR3 is CASSQATGRTPRQFF. The CDR3 bases are TGCGCCAGCAGCCAAGCTACAGGACGCACTCCTCGGCAGTTCTTC.